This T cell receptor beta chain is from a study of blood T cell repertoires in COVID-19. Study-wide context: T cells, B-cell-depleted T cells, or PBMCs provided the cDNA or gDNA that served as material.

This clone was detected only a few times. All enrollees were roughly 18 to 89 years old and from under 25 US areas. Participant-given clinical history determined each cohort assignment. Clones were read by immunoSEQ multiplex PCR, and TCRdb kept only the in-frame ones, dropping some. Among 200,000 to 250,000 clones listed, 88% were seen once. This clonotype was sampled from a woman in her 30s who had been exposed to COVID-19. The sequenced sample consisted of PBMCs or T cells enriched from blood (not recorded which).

The DNA of the CDR3 is TGTGCCAGCAGTTTACGAGGGAACGTTTATAGCAATCAGCCCCAGCATTTT. As protein: CASSLRGNVYSNQPQHF. The chain has TRBV27 and TRBJ1-5; D gene unclear. This CDR3 spans 17 amino acids. V was clipped by 2 bases and J by 0 bases, with 14 bases between them. The germline CDR1 and CDR2 sequences are MNHEY and SMNVEV (reference sequence).